Listed below are T cell receptor beta chains from one sample, sequenced in a study of cytomegalovirus exposure and HLA in healthy donors. Sequencing was performed with immunoSEQ multiplex PCR; in TCRdb, only in-frame clones are kept and a portion is missing. Seen here are about 160,000 clones, approximately 84% observed once, and the top ten hold 1% to 1.5%. What was sequenced was PBMCs. The receptors derive from a man aged 50 or older in good health and CMV-seropositive. The CDR3 runs from the conserved cysteine through the conserved F or W. The D gene is left open where the match is weak. Expanded clones get a size class; other rows say once, few or many, or leave the size out.

d_call	v_call	j_call	clone_size	cdr3_nt	cdr3_aa
TRBD1	TRBV4-1	TRBJ1-2	-	TGCGCCAGCAGCCAAGAAGGACAGGGGCTGGGCGGCTACACCTTC	CASSQEGQGLGGYTF
TRBD1	TRBV7-3	TRBJ2-2	-	TGTGCCAGCGGGCTGGCAGGGGGCACCGGGGAGCTGTTTTTT	CASGLAGGTGELFF
-	TRBV6-5	TRBJ1-4	-	TGTGCCAGCAGGACCAGGGCAGTCGAAAAACTGTTTTTT	CASRTRAVEKLFF
-	TRBV11-3	TRBJ2-3	once	TGTGCCAGCAGCCCGGGACTCTCAGATACGCAGTATTTT	CASSPGLSDTQYF
TRBD2	TRBV27	TRBJ2-1	-	TGTGCCAGCACCATACTAGCGGGAGAATCCAATGAGCAGTTCTTC	CASTILAGESNEQFF
-	TRBV14	TRBJ2-5	-	TGTGCCAGCAGTCCAAGAGGTCGGGAGACCCAGTACTTC	CASSPRGRETQYF
TRBD1	TRBV28	TRBJ1-1	-	TGTGCCAGCAGTTTGGACAGGGGCGGAACTGAAGCTTTCTTT	CASSLDRGGTEAFF
TRBD1	TRBV7-8	TRBJ1-6	-	TGTGCCAGCAGCTCCAGACAGGGTCCCAATTCACCCCTCCACTTT	CASSSRQGPNSPLHF
-	TRBV9	TRBJ2-3	-	TGTGCCAGCAGCTCTACAGGGCTCGCAGATACGCAGTATTTT	CASSSTGLADTQYF
TRBD1	TRBV10-2	TRBJ2-7	-	TGCGCCAGCTCTTCCGGACAGGGGGCACCGGTTGAGCAGTACTTC	CASSSGQGAPVEQYF
TRBD1	TRBV27	TRBJ2-7	-	TGTGCCAGCAGTTTTAGACAGGGAACCTACGAGCAGTACTTC	CASSFRQGTYEQYF
-	TRBV28	TRBJ1-2	-	TGTGCCAGCAGTCTTTCGGGGAGTAACCTTCCCAACTATGGCTACACCTTC	CASSLSGSNLPNYGYTF
-	TRBV5-1	TRBJ1-1	-	TGCGCCAGCAGCCTGGGGGCACTAGGGGAAGCTTTCTTT	CASSLGALGEAFF
-	TRBV7-2	TRBJ1-2	-	TGTGCCAGCAGCAACCTCAGGGTTAACTATGGCTACACCTTC	CASSNLRVNYGYTF
-	TRBV21-1	TRBJ1-3	-	TGTGCCAGCAGCAAACGGAAGGGGGAGGGGCTCTCTGGAAACACCATATATTTT	CASSKRKGEGLSGNTIYF
-	TRBV19	TRBJ1-4	-	TGTGCCAGTAGCACCCTCAGGCTTGACGAAAAACTGTTTTTT	CASSTLRLDEKLFF
TRBD2	TRBV9	TRBJ2-2	-	TGTGCCAGCAGCGTGGGGACTAGCGGGGAGCTGTTTTTT	CASSVGTSGELFF
TRBD1	TRBV19	TRBJ1-5	-	TGTGCCAGTCAGGGGGGCAATCAGCCCCAGCATTTT	CASQGGNQPQHF
-	TRBV27	TRBJ2-7	-	TGTGCCAGCAGCCCTCTCGGGGCAGGGGTGAGCTCCTACGAGCAGTACTTC	CASSPLGAGVSSYEQYF
-	TRBV9	TRBJ1-1	once	TGTGCCAGCAGCGAATGGGACACCCTTTTGCACCTCGACACTGAAGCTTTCTTT	CASSEWDTLLHLDTEAFF
-	TRBV6-1	TRBJ2-4	-	TGTGCCAGCAGTACGGCGGCTAAAAACATTCAGTACTTC	CASSTAAKNIQYF
TRBD2	TRBV6-6	TRBJ2-2	-	TGTGCCAGCGTGGCTAGCGGGGTGGCCGGGGAGCTGTTTTTT	CASVASGVAGELFF
-	TRBV6-6	TRBJ1-2	-	TGTGCCAGCACTATAAGGACAGTGCATGGCTACACCTTC	CASTIRTVHGYTF
-	TRBV6-1	TRBJ2-2	once	TGTGCCAGCAGACCCACTCAGGGCCCCGGGGAGCTGTTTTTT	CASRPTQGPGELFF
TRBD1	TRBV6-1	TRBJ2-7	-	TGTGCCAGCAGTGGGGGGACAGGGGGCGCCTACGAGCAGTACTTC	CASSGGTGGAYEQYF
TRBD1	TRBV7-9	TRBJ2-5	-	TGTGCCAGCAACCCCGGAGACAGGGTAGAAGAGACCCAGTACTTC	CASNPGDRVEETQYF
TRBD2	TRBV6-1	TRBJ2-1	-	TGTGCCAGCCGTGGGGCTAGCGGATCCCTGGGCAATGAGCAGTTCTTC	CASRGASGSLGNEQFF
-	TRBV5-1	TRBJ1-4	once	TGCGCCAGCAGCTTTGAGAGCGAAAAACTGTTTTTT	CASSFESEKLFF
-	TRBV5-1	TRBJ2-5	-	TGCGCCAGCAGCTTGGCCGAAGGCGGGATAGAGACCCAGTACTTC	CASSLAEGGIETQYF
-	TRBV28	TRBJ2-7	-	TGTGCCAGCAGTTTCCTCGATCCGAGAGGCTCCTACGAGCAGTACTTC	CASSFLDPRGSYEQYF
TRBD1	TRBV6-5	TRBJ2-5	-	TGTGCCAGCAGGCCGGGACAGTTTGAGACCCAGTACTTC	CASRPGQFETQYF
-	TRBV28	TRBJ2-5	-	TGTGCCAGCAGGAGGGCGGGCCAAGAGACCCAGTACTTC	CASRRAGQETQYF
-	TRBV7-2	TRBJ1-2	-	TGTGCCAGCAGGGAGACAGGTCCCTATGGCTACACCTTC	CASRETGPYGYTF
-	TRBV30	TRBJ1-4	-	TGTGCCTTTAACAGGAGGGGAGCTAATGAAAAACTGTTTTTT	CAFNRRGANEKLFF